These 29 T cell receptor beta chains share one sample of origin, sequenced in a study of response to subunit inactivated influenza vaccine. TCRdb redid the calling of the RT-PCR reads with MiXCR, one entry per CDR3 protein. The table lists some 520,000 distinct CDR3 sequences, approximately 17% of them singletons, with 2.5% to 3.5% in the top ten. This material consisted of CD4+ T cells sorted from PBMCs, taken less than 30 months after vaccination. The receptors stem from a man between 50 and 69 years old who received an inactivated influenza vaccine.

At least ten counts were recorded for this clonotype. CDR3 in DNA: TGTGCCACCAGTGATTCGGACACTGAAGCTTTCTTT. Protein sequence: CATSDSDTEAFF. The rearrangement joins TRBV24-1 to TRBJ1-1; D not resolved. CDR3 length equals 12 residues. Trimming pared 2 bases from V and 3 bases from J, leaving 3 bases between. Germline CDR1 is KGHDR and CDR2 is SFDVKD.

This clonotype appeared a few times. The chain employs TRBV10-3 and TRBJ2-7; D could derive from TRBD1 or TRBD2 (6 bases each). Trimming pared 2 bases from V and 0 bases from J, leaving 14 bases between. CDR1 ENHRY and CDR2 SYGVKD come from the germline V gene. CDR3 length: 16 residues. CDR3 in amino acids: CAISEGGTTSSYEQYF. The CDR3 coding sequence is TGTGCCATCAGTGAGGGGGGGACAACGAGCTCCTACGAGCAGTACTTC.

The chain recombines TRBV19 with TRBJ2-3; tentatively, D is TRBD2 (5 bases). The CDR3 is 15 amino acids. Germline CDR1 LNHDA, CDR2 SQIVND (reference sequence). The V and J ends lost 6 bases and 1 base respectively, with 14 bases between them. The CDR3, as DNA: TGTGCCAGTAGCGTAGCGTCGATCGGCACAGATACGCAGTATTTT. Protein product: CASSVASIGTDTQYF.

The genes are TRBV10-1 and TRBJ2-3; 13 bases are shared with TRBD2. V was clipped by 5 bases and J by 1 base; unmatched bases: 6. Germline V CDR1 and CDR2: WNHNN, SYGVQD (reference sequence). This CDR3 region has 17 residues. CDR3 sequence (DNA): TGCGCCAGCAGTAGGACTAGCGGGGGAATCGGCACAGATACGCAGTATTTT. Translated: CASSRTSGGIGTDTQYF.

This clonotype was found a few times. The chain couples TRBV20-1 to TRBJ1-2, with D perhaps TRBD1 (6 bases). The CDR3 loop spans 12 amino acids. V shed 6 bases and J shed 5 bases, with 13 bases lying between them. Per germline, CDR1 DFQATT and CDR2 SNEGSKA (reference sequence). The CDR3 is CSAVITGYGYTF. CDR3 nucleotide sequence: TGCAGTGCGGTAATTACAGGGTATGGCTACACCTTC.

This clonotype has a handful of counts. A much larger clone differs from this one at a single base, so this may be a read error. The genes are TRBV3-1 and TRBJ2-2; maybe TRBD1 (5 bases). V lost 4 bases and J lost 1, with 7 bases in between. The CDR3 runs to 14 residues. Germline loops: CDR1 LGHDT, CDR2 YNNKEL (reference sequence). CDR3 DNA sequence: TGTGCCAGCAGCCGACAGAGGAACACCGGGGAGCTGTTTTTT. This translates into CASSRQRNTGELFF.

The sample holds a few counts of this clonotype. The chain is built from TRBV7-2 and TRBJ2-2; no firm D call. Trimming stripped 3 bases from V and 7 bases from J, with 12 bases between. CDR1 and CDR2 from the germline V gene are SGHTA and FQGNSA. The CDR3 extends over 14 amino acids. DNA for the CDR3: TGTGCCAGCAGCTTGGGGTTCAGTGTCGGGGAGCTGTTTTTT. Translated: CASSLGFSVGELFF.

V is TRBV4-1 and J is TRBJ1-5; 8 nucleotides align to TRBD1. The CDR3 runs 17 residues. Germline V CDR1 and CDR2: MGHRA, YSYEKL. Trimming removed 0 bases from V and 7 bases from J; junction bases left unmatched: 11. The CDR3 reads CASSQDVAGGAQQPQHF. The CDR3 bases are TGCGCCAGCAGCCAAGATGTGGCAGGGGGCGCACAGCAGCCCCAGCATTTT.

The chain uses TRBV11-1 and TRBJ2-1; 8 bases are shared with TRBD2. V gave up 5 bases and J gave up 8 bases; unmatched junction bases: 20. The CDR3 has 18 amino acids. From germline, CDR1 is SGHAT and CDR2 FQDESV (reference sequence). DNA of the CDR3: TGTGCCAGCAGCACCCGACCTCCCGGGACTAGGCCTAATGATGAGCAGTTCTTC. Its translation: CASSTRPPGTRPNDEQFF.

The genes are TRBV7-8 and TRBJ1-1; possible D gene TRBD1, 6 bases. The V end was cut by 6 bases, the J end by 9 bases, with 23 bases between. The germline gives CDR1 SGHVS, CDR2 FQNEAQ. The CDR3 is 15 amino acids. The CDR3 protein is CASSQANALGQKAFF. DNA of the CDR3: TGTGCCAGCAGTCAAGCTAATGCATTGGGACAAAAAGCTTTCTTT.

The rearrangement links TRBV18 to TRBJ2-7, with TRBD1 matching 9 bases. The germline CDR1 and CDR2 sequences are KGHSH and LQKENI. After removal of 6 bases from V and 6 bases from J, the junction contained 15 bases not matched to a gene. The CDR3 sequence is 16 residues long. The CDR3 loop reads CASSSTGGAPAGEQYF. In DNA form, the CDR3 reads TGTGCCAGCTCGAGTACAGGGGGCGCACCCGCCGGCGAGCAGTACTTC.

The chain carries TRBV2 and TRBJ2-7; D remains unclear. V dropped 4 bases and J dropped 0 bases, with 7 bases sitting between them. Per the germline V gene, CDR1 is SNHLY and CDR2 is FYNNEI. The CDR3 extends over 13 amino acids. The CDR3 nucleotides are TGTGCCAGCAGTGTCCAGAGCTCCTACGAGCAGTACTTC. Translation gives CASSVQSSYEQYF.

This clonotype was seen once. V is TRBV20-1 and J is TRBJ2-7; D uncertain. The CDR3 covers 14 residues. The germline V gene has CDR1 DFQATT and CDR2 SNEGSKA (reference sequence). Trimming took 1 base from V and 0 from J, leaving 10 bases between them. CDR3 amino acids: CSARVGSHSYEQYF. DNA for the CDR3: TGCAGTGCTAGAGTTGGCTCCCACTCCTACGAGCAGTACTTC.

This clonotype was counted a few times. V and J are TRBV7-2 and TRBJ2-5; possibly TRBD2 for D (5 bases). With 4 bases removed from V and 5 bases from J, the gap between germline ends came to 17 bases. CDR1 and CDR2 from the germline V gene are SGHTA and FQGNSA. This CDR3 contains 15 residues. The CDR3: CASSYLAATGETQYF. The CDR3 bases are TGTGCCAGCAGCTACCTGGCGGCAACGGGGGAGACCCAGTACTTC.

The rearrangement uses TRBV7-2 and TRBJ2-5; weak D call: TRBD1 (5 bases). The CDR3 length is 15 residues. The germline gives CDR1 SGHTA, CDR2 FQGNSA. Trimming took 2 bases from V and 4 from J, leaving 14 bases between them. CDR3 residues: CASSLRGREAETQYF. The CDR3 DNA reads TGTGCCAGCAGCTTAAGGGGTCGCGAGGCAGAGACCCAGTACTTC.

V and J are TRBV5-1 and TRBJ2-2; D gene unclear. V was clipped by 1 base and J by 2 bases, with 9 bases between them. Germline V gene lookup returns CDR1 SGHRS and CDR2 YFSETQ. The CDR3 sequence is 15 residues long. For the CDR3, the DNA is TGCGCCAGCAGCTTGTTACTCCCTAACACCGGGGAGCTGTTTTTT. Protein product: CASSLLLPNTGELFF.

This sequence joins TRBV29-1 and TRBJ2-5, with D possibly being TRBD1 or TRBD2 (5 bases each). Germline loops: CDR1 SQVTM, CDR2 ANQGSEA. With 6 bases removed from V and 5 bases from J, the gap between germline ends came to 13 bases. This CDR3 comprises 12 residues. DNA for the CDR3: TGCAGCGTCACGAGGGGTGGGGAGACCCAGTACTTC. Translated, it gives CSVTRGGETQYF.

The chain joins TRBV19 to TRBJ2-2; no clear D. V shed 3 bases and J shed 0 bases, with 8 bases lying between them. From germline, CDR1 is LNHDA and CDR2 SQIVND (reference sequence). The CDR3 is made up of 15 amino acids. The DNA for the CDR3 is TGTGCCAGTAGTATTTCCCTCTCGAACACCGGGGAGCTGTTTTTT. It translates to CASSISLSNTGELFF.

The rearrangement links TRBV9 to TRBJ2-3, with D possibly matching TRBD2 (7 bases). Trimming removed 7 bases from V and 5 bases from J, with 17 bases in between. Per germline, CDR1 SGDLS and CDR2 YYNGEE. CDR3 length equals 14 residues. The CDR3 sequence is CASGGGGVGDTQYF. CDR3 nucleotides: TGTGCCAGCGGAGGGGGAGGGGTCGGAGATACGCAGTATTTT.

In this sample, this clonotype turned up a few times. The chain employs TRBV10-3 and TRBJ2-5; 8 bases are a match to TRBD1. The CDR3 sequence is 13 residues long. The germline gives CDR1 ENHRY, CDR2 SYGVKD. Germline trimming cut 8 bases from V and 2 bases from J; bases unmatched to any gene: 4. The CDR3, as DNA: TGTGCCATCGCCGACAGGGGACAAGAGACCCAGTACTTC. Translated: CAIADRGQETQYF.

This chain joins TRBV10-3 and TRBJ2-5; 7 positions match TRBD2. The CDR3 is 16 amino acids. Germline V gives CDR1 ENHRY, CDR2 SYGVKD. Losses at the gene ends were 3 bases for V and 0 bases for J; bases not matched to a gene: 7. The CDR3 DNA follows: TGTGCCATCAGTGAACCTACTAGCGCCTACCAAGAGACCCAGTACTTC. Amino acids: CAISEPTSAYQETQYF.

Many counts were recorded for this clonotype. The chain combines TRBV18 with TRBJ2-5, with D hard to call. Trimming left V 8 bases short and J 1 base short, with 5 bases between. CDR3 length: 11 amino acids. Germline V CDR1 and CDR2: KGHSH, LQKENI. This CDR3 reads CASSPQETQYF. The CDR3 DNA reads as TGTGCCAGCAGCCCCCAAGAGACCCAGTACTTC.

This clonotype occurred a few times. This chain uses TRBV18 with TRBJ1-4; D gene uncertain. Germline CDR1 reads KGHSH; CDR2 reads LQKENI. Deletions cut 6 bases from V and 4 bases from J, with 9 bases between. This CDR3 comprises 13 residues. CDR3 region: CASSAMGNEKLFF. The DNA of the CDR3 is TGTGCCAGCTCTGCGATGGGTAATGAAAAACTGTTTTTT.

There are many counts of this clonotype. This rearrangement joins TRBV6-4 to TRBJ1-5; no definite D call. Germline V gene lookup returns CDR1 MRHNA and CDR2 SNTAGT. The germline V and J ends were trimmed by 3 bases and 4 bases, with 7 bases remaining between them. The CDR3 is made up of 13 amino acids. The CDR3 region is CASSEAENQPQHF. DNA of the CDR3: TGTGCCAGCAGTGAAGCGGAGAATCAGCCCCAGCATTTT.

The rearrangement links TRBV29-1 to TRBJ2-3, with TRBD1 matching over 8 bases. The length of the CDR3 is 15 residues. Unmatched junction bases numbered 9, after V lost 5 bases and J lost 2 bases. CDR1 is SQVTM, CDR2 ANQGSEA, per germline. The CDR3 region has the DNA TGCAGCGTTCCGACGGGACAGGCCTCCACAGATACGCAGTATTTT. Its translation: CSVPTGQASTDTQYF.

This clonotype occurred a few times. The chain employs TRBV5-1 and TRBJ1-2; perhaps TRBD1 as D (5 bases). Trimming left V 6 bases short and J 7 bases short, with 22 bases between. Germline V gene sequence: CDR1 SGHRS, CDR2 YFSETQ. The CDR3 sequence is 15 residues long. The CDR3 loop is CASTPGPGRAGGYTF. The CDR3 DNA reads TGCGCCAGCACCCCGGGGCCCGGCAGGGCCGGTGGCTACACCTTC.

In DNA, the CDR3 is TGTGCCAGCAGTTCCCCGGCTTACGAGCAGTACTTC. As protein: CASSSPAYEQYF. V usage is TRBV6-6 and J usage is TRBJ2-7; unclear D gene. Germline assignment: CDR1 MNHNY and CDR2 SVGAGI (reference sequence). Between the trimmed V and J ends, which lost 4 bases and 4 bases, there was a span of 8 bases. The CDR3 sequence is 12 residues long.

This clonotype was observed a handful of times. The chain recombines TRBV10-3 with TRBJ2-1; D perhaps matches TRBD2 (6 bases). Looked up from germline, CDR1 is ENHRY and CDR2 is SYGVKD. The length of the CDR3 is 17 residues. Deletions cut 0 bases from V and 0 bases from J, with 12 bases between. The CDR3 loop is CAISESTAGSSYNEQFF. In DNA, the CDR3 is TGTGCCATCAGTGAGTCAACGGCGGGGAGCTCCTACAATGAGCAGTTCTTC.

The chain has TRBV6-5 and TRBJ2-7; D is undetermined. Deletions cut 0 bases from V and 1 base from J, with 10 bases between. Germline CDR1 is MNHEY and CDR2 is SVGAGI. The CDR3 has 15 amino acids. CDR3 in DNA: TGTGCCAGCAGTTACTCTCCAGACCCTTCCTACGAGCAGTACTTC. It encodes CASSYSPDPSYEQYF.